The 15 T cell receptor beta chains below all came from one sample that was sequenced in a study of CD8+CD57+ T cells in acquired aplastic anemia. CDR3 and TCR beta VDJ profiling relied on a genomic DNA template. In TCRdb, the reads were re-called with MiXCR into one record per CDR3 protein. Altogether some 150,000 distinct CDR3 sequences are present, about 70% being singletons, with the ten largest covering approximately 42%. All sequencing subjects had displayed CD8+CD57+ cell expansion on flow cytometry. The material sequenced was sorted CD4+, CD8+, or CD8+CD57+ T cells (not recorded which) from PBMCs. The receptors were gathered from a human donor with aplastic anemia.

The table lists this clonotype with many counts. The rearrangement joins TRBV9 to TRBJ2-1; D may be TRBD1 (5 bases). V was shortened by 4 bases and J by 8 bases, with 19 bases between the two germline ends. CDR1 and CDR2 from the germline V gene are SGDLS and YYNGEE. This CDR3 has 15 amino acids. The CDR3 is CASSILSTVSDEQFF. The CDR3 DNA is TGTGCCAGCAGCATTCTCTCGACAGTGAGCGATGAGCAGTTCTTC.

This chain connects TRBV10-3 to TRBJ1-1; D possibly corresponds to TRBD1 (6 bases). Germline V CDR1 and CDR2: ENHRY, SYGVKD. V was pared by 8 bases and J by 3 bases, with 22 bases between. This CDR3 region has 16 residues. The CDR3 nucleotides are TGTGCCATCTCCGAGGGGGTTAGGGGGAGGTACACTGAAGCTTTCTTT. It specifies CAISEGVRGRYTEAFF.

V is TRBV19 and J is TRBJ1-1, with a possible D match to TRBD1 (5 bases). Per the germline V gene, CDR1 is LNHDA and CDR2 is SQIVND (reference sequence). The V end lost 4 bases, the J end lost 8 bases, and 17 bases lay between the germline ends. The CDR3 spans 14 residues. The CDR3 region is CASSTGTASGEAFF. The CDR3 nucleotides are TGTGCCAGTAGTACCGGGACGGCATCTGGGGAAGCTTTCTTT.

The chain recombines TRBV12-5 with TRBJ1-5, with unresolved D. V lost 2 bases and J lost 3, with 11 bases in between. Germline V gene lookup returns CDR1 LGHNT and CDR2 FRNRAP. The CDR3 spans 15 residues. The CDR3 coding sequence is TGTGCTAGTGGTTTGTCCGACGGAGCCAATCAGCCCCAGCATTTT. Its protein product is CASGLSDGANQPQHF.

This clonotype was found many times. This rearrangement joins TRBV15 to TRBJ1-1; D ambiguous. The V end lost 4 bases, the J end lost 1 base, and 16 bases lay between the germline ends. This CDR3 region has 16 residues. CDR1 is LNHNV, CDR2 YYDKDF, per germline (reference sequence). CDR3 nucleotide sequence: TGTGCCACCAGCAAGAGGGTCACAAAGGGGAACACTGAAGCTTTCTTT. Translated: CATSKRVTKGNTEAFF. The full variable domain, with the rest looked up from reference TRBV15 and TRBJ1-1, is DAMVIQNPRYQVTQFGKPVTLSCSQTLNHNVMYWYQQKSSQAPKLLFHYYDKDFNNEADTPDNFQSRRPNTSFCFLDIRSPGLGDTAMYLCATSKRVTKGNTEAFFGQGTRLTVV.

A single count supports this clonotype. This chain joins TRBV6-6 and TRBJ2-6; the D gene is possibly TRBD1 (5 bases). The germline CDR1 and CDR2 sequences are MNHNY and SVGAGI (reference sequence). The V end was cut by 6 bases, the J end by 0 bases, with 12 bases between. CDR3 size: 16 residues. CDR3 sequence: CASRRQPASGANVLTF. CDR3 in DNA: TGTGCCAGCAGACGACAGCCTGCCTCTGGGGCCAACGTCCTGACTTTC.

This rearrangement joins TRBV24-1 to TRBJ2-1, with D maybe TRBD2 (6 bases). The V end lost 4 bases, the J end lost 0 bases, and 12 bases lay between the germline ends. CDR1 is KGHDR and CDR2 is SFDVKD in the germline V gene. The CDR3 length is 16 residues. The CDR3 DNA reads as TGTGCCACCAGTGACTCGCGGGGTTCCTCCTACAATGAGCAGTTCTTC. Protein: CATSDSRGSSYNEQFF.

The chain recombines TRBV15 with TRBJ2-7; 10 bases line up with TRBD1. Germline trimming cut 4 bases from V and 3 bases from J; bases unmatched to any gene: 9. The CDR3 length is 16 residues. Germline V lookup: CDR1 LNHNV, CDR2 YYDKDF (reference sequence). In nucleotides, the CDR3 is TGTGCCACCAGCACAACCAGGACAGGGGGAGGCTACGAGCAGTACTTC. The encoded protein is CATSTTRTGGGYEQYF.

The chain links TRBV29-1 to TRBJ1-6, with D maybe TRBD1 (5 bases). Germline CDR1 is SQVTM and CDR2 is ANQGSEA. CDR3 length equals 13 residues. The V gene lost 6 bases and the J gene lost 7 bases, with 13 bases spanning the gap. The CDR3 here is CSVQGSGNSPLHF. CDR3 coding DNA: TGCAGCGTGCAGGGATCGGGAAATTCACCCCTCCACTTT.

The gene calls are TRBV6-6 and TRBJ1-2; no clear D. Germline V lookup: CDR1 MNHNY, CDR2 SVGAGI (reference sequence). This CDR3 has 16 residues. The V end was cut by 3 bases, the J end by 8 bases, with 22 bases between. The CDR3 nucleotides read TGTGCCAGCAGTTATACCGTCCTCGGGCCCCAGTTGGGCTACACCTTC. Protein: CASSYTVLGPQLGYTF.

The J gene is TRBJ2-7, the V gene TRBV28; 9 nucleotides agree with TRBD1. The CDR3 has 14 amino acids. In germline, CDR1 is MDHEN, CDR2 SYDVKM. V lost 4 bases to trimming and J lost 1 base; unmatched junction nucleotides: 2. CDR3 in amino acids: CASSSTGGSYEQYF. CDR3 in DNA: TGTGCCAGCAGTTCGACAGGGGGGTCCTACGAGCAGTACTTC.

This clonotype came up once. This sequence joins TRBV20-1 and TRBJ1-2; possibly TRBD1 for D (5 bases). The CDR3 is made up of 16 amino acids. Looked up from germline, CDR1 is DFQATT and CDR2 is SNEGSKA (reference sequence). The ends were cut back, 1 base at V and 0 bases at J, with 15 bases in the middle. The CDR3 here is CSARALAGDPNYGYTF. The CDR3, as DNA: TGCAGTGCTAGAGCCTTGGCGGGGGACCCTAACTATGGCTACACCTTC.

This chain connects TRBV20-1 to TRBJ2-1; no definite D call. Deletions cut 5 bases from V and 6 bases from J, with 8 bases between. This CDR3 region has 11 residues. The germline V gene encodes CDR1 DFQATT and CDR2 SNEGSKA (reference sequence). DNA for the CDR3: TGCAGTGCTCCCTCCCTCAATGAGCAGTTCTTC. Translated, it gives CSAPSLNEQFF.

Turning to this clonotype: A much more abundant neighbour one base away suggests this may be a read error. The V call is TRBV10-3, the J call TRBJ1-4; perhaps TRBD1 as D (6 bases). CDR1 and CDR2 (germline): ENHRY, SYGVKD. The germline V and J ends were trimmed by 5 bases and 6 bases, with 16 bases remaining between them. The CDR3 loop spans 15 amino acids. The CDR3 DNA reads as TGTGCCATCAGTTTCGGCGGGGCAGGGGATGAAAAACTGTTTTTT. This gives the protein CAISFGGAGDEKLFF.

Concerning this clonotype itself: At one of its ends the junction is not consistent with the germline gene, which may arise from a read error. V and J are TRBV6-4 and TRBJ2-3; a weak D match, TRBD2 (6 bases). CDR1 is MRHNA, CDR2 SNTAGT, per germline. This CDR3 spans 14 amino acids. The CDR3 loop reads CASSEEGGTDTQYF. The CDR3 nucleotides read TGTGCCAGCAGTGAGGAGGGTGGCACAGATACGCAATATTTT.